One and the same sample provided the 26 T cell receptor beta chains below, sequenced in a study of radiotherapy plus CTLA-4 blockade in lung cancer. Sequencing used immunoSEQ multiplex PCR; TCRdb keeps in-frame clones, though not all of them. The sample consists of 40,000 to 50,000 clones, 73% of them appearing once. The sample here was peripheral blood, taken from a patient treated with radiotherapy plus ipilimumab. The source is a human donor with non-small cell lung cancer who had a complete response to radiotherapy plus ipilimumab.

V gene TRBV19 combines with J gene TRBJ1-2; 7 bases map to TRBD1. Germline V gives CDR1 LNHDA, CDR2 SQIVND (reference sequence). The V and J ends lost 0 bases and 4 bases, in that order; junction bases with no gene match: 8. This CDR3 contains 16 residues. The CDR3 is CASSIDRKGAPYGYTF. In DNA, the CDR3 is TGTGCCAGTAGTATAGATCGGAAGGGGGCTCCCTATGGCTACACCTTC.

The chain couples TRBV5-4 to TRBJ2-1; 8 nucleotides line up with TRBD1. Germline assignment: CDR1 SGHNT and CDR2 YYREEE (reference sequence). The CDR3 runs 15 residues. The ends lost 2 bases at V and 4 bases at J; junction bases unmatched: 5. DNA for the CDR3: TGTGCCAGCAGCTTAGGACAGGGACAATACAATGAGCAGTTCTTC. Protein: CASSLGQGQYNEQFF.

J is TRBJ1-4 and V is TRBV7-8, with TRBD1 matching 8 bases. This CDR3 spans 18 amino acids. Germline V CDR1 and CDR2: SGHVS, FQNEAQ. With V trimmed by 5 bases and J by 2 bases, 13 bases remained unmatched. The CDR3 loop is CASSPNRIPGGTNEKLFF. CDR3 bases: TGTGCCAGCAGCCCAAACCGGATCCCAGGGGGCACTAATGAAAAACTGTTTTTT.

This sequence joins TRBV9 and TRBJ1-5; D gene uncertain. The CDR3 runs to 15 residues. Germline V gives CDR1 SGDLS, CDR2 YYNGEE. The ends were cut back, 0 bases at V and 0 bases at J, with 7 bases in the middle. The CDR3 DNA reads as TGTGCCAGCAGCGTAGGGACTTCTAGCAATCAGCCCCAGCATTTT. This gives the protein CASSVGTSSNQPQHF. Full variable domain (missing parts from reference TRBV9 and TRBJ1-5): DSGVTQTPKHLITATGQRVTLRCSPRSGDLSVYWYQQSLDQGLQFLIQYYNGEERAKGNILERFSAQQFPDLHSELNLSSLELGDSALYFCASSVGTSSNQPQHFGDGTRLSIL.

The CDR3 protein is CAWSEPGHLSNQPQHF. For the CDR3, the DNA is TGTGCCTGGAGTGAACCGGGACACCTTAGCAATCAGCCCCAGCATTTT. The chain joins TRBV30 to TRBJ1-5, with D possibly TRBD1 on 6 matching bases. The V end lost 1 base, the J end lost 0 bases, and 13 bases lay between the germline ends. Germline CDR1 and CDR2: GTSNPN and SVGIG (reference sequence). CDR3 size: 16 residues.

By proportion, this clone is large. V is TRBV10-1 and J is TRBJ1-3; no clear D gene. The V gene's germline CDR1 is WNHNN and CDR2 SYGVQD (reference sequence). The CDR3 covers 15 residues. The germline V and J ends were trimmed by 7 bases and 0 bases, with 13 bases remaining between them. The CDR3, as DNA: TGCGCCAGCACCCCTTCGAGCCGCTCTGGAAACACCATATATTTT. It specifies CASTPSSRSGNTIYF.

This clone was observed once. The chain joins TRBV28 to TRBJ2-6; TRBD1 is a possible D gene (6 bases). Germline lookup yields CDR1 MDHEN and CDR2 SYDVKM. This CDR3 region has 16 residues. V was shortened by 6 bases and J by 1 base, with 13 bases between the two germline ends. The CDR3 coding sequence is TGTGCCAGCAGGCCCTGGGACATATCTGGGGCCAACGTCCTGACTTTC. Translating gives CASRPWDISGANVLTF. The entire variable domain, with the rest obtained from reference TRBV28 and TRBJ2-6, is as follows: DVKVTQSSRYLVKRTGEKVFLECVQDMDHENMFWYRQDPGLGLRLIYFSYDVKMKEKGDIPEGYSVSREKKERFSLILESASTNQTSMYLCASRPWDISGANVLTFGAGSRLTVL.

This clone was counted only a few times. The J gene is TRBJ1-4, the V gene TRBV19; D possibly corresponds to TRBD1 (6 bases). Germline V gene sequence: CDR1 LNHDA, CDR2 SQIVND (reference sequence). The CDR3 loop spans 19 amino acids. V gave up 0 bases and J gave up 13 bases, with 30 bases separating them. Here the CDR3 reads CASSIESLGGPALGKTLFF. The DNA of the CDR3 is TGTGCCAGTAGTATAGAGTCCTTGGGGGGGCCTGCCCTCGGGAAAACACTGTTTTTT.

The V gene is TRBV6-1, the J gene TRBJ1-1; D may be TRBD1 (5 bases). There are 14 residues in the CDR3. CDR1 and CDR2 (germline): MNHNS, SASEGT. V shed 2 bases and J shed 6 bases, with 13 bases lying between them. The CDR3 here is CASSEQGWRAEAFF. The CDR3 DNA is TGTGCCAGCAGTGAACAGGGATGGAGAGCTGAAGCTTTCTTT.

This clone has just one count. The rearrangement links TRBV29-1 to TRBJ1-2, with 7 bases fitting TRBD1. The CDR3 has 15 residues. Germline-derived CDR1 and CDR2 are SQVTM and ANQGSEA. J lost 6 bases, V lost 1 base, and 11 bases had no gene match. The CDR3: CSVEVRGRGTDGYTF. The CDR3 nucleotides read TGCAGCGTTGAAGTCCGGGGCAGGGGGACGGATGGCTACACCTTC.

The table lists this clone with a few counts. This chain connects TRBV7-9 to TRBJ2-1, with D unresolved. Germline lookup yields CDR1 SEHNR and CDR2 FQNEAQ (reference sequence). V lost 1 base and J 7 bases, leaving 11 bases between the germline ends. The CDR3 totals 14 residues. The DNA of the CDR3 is TGTGCCAGCAGCTTAGGGCCGGGTGGAAATGAGCAGTTCTTC. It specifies CASSLGPGGNEQFF.

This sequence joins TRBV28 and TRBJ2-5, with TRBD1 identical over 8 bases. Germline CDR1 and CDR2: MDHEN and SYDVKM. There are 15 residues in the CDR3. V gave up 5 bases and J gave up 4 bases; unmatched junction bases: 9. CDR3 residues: CASSSSGTGRETQYF. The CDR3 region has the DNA TGTGCCAGCAGTAGTTCCGGGACAGGACGAGAGACCCAGTACTTC.

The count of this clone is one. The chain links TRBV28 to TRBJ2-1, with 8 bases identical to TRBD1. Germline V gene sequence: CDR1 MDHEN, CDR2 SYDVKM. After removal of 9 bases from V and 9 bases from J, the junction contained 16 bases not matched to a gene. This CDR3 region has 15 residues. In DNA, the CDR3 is TGTGCCAGTTATGGACCAGGGGGCGGATCGAGTGAGCAGTTCTTC. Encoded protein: CASYGPGGGSSEQFF.

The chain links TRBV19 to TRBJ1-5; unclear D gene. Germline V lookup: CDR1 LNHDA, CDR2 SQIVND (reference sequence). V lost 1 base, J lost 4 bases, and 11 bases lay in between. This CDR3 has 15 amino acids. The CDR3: CASSIVSGPNQPQHF. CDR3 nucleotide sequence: TGTGCCAGTAGTATAGTAAGCGGTCCTAATCAGCCCCAGCATTTT.

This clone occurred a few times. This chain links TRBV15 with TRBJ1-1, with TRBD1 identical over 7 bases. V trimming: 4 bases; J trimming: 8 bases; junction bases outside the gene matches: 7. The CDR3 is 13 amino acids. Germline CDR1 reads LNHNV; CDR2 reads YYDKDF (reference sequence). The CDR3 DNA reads TGTGCCACCAGCACCCCCCGACAGGGAGAAGCTTTCTTT. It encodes CATSTPRQGEAFF.

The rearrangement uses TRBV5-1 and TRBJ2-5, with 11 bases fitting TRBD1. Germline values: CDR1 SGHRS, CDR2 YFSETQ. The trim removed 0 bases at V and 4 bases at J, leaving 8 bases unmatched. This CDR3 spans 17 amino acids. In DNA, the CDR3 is TGCGCCAGCAGCTTGGCCCTTGGACAGGGGGCGGGAGAGACCCAGTACTTC. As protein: CASSLALGQGAGETQYF.

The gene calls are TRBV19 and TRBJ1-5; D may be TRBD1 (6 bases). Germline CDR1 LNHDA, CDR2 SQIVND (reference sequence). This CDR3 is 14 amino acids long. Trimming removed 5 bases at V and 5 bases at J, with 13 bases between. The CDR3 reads CASSLRGGDQPQHF. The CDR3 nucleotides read TGTGCCAGTAGTTTGCGGGGGGGCGATCAGCCCCAGCATTTT.

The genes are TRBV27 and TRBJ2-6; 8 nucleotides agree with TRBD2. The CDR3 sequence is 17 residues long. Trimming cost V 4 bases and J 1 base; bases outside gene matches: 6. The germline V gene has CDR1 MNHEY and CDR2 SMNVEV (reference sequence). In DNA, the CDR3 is TGTGCCAGCAGTTCTGCAGCGGGAGTGTCTGGGGCCAACGTCCTGACTTTC. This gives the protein CASSSAAGVSGANVLTF.

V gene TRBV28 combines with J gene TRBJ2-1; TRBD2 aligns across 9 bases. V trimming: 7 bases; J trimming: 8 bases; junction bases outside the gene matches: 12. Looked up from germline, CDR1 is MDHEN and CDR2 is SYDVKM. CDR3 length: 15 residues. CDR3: CASTELAGPGDEQFF. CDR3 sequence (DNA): TGTGCCAGCACTGAACTAGCGGGTCCTGGGGATGAGCAGTTCTTC.

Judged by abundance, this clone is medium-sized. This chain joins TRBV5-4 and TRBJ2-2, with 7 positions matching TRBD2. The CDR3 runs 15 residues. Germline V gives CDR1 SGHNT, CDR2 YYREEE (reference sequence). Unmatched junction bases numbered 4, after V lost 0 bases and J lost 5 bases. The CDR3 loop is CASSLGGRGTGELFF. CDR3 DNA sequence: TGTGCCAGCAGCTTGGGCGGGAGAGGGACCGGGGAGCTGTTTTTT.

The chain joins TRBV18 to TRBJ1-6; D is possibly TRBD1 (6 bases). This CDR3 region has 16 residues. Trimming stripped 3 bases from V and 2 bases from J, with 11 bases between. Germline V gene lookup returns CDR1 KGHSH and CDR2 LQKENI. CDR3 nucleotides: TGTGCCAGCTCACCTACCCGGACAGCCTATAATTCACCCCTCCACTTT. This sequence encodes CASSPTRTAYNSPLHF.

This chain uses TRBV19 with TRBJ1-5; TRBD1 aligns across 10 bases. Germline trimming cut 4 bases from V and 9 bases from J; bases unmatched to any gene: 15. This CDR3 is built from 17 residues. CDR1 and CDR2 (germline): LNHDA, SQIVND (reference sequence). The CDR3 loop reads CASSTHPADRGSRPQHF. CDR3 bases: TGTGCCAGTAGTACCCACCCCGCGGACAGGGGGAGTCGGCCCCAGCATTTT.

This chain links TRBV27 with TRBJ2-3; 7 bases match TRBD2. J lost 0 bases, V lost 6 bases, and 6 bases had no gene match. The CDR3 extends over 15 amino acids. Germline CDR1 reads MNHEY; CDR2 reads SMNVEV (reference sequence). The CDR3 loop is CASSPRDYSTDTQYF. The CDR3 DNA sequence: TGTGCCAGCAGCCCCCGGGACTATAGCACAGATACGCAGTATTTT.

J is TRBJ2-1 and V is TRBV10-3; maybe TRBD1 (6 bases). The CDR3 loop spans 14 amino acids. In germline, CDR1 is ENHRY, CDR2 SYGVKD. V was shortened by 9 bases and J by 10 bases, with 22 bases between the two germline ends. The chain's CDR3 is CAIQGRDQRGEQFF. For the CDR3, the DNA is TGTGCCATACAGGGTAGGGACCAACGCGGGGAGCAGTTCTTC.

CDR3 coding DNA: TGTGCCAGCAGCTTAGAGGAGGAGTATGGCTACACCTTC. It codes for CASSLEEEYGYTF. The V call is TRBV7-8, the J call TRBJ1-2; D not certain. Germline CDR1 SGHVS, CDR2 FQNEAQ. Trimming removed 1 base from V and 5 bases from J, with 8 bases in between. There are 13 residues in the CDR3.

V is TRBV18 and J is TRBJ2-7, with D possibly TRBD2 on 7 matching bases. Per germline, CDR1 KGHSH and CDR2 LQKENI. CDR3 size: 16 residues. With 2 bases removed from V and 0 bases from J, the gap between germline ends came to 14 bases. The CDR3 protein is CASSPGAGALSYEQYF. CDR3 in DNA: TGTGCCAGCTCACCAGGGGCGGGGGCCCTCTCCTACGAGCAGTACTTC.